Only one count was recorded for the clone carrying this T cell receptor beta chain. The target antigen is unknown. These data come from a study of OX40 agonist ivuxolimab in advanced cancers. Study information: Every 2 weeks, ivuxolimab was infused into the patients intravenously at between 0.01 and 10 mg/kg. The study's findings and limits: Which antigen the expanded peripheral T cells recognized is unknown.

The method was immunoSEQ multiplex PCR; TCRdb's version includes in-frame clones alone and lacks a portion of them. The sample includes 50,000 to 70,000 clones, around four fifths of them seen just once. CDR3 size: 13 residues. The germline gives CDR1 MNHNY, CDR2 SVGAGI (reference sequence). Germline trimming cut 8 bases from V and 7 bases from J; bases unmatched to any gene: 10. This chain uses TRBV6-6 with TRBJ1-2; 7 nucleotides agree with TRBD1. This TCR derives from an adult with an advanced solid tumor such as melanoma, head and neck, liver or kidney cancer. The material sequenced was CD4+ or CD8+ T cells sorted from blood, taken in a trial of the OX40 agonist ivuxolimab. The CDR3 DNA sequence: TGTGCCAGCGCCCAGACAGGGATTACTGGCTACACCTTC. Translation gives CASAQTGITGYTF.